This T cell receptor (beta chain) was obtained from a study of CD8+CD57+ T cells in acquired aplastic anemia. Findings and limits, study-wide: CD8+ Simpson's diversity in patients was not significantly different from that in controls.

To note about this clonotype: The antigen is undetermined.

Genomic DNA was employed as the template in profiling TCR beta VDJ and CDR3. MiXCR, run by TCRdb on the reads, gives a single entry per CDR3 protein. This repertoire shows over 150,000 distinct CDR3 sequences, 45% to 60% found once; its top ten account for 10% to 15%. CD8+CD57+ cell expansion, shown by flow cytometry, had occurred in the patients selected for sequencing. Patients were untreated when blood was sampled. V was shortened by 7 bases and J by 0 bases, with 3 bases between the two germline ends. The CDR3 runs to 12 residues. Germline CDR1 is SNHLY and CDR2 is FYNNEI. This clonotype was obtained from a human donor with aplastic anemia. The sequenced sample was sorted CD4+, CD8+, or CD8+CD57+ T cells (not recorded which) from PBMCs. V usage is TRBV2 and J usage is TRBJ2-2; D gene ambiguous. CDR3 residues: CASIPNTGELFF. The CDR3 DNA is TGTGCCAGCATCCCGAACACCGGGGAGCTGTTTTTT.